This T cell receptor (beta chain) appears in the sequencing data of a study of shared clonotypes between healthy human individuals. Study-level background: A couple of female and a few male donors aged 18 to 49 were enrolled. General study points: Around 5% was the fraction of naive CD4 clonotypes found shared across a handful of donors.

Measured with immunoSEQ multiplex PCR; TCRdb has only the in-frame clones, and not every one. Altogether some 2.1 million clones are present, 90% to 95% being singletons, with the ten largest covering 0.1% to 0.15%. CDR1 KGHSH and CDR2 LQKENI come from the germline V gene. J was trimmed by 7 bases and V by 3 bases; bases with no gene match: 4. The CDR3 contains 13 residues. Turning to this clone: Its antigen is not identified.

The receptor was derived from a young man in good health. The sequencing input was naive CD4+ T cells sorted from blood. The sample's subset: CD45RA+ positively selected. The chain employs TRBV18 and TRBJ1-1, with TRBD1 matching 8 bases. CDR3 loop: CASSPLTGVEAFF. Here the CDR3 DNA reads TGTGCCAGCTCACCCTTGACAGGGGTTGAAGCTTTCTTT.